This T cell receptor (beta chain) comes out of a study of a mutant IDH1 vaccine in newly diagnosed glioma. Overall study: Those enrolled had earlier been treated with radiotherapy, temozolomide, or both, mostly both. Regarding the study as a whole: Variations in leading peripheral T cell clonotypes appeared to have no connection with pseudoprogression. Detectable vaccine-induced immune responses arose in around 92% of patients.

The CDR3 consists of 15 residues. Germline V lookup: CDR1 LNHNV, CDR2 YYDKDF (reference sequence). Trimming took off 0 bases at V and 4 bases at J, with 12 bases between the two ends. Assay used: immunoSEQ multiplex PCR; TCRdb lists only in-frame clones, some missing. The sample records approximately 20,000 clones, under 85% being singletons. Documented time point: baseline, week 1 (first vaccination visit). Treatment here: pre-vaccination baseline after standard-of-care therapy. Donors' newly diagnosed IDH1-mutant WHO grade 3 or 4 astrocytomas lacked nuclear ATRX. As concerns this clone: No antigen is known for it.

The sequence derives from a man aged 40-49 years with glioma. The V gene is TRBV15, the J gene TRBJ1-2; D is unclear. The source material was PBMCs, sampled from a glioma patient treated with radiotherapy, temozolomide or both. CDR3 nucleotides: TGTGCCACCAGCAGAGAGAACAGTGCGGGCTATGGCTACACCTTC. Translation: CATSRENSAGYGYTF.